A single T cell receptor beta chain is shown here with its context. V was pared by 7 bases and J by 6 bases, with 6 bases of the junction left unmatched. The CDR3 covers 14 residues. The data derive from a study of metastatic and nonmetastatic thyroid tumors. TCRdb ran MiXCR on the PCR reads. The table includes about 47,000 clones, under 30% detected once. Prior to thyroid surgery, none of the patients had received any treatment. This TCR derives from a male donor with papillary thyroid cancer or a benign thyroid nodule (not recorded which). Some clones in this sample may be carry-over from other donors' samples. The material sequenced was blood. The chain joins TRBV12-3 or TRBV12-4 to TRBJ1-6; 7 bases are a match to TRBD1. CDR3 in DNA: TGTGCCAGCACATTGACAGGGAGTAATTCACCCCTCCACTTT. Translating it yields CASTLTGSNSPLHF.